The present entry profiles one T cell receptor beta chain with its context. The antigen is undetermined. Profiling relied on immunoSEQ multiplex PCR, and the TCRdb table lists in-frame clones only, not all of them. The sample has some 120,000 clones; over 85% are singletons. J was trimmed by 12 bases and V by 0 bases; bases with no gene match: 3. The CDR3 has 13 residues. The V gene's germline CDR1 is SGHTA and CDR2 FQGNSA. This sample was taken from a study of graft-versus-host responses after intestinal transplantation. This clonotype was obtained from a human donor who was the organ donor for an intestinal transplant. The V call is TRBV7-2, the J call TRBJ2-1; 9 positions match TRBD2. Sequenced material: unstimulated CD4+ T cells sorted from spleen or lymph node cells, taken before transplant. CDR3 bases: TGTGCCAGCAGCTTAGCGGAGACTAGCGGGCAGTTCTTC. It is translated as CASSLAETSGQFF.